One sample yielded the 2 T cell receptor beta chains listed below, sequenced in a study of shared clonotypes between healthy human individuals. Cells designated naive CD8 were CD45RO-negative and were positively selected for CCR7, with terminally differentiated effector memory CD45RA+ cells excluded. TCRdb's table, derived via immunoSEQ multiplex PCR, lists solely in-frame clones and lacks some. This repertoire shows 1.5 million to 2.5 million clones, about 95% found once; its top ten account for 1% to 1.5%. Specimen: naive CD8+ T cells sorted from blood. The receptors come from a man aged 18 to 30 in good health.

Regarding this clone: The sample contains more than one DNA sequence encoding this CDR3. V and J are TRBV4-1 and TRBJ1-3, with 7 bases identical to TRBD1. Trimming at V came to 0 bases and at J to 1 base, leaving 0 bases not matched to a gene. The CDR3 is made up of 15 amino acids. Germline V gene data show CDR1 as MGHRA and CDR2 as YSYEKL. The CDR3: CASSQDRGSGNTIYF. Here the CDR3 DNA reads TGCGCCAGCAGCCAAGACAGGGGGTCTGGAAACACCATATATTTT.

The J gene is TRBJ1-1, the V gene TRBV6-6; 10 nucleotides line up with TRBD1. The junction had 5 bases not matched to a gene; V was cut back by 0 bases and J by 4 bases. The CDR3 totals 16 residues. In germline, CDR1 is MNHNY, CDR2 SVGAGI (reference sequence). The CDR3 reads CASSYSTDRGPTEAFF. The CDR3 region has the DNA TGTGCCAGCAGTTACTCCACCGACAGGGGGCCCACTGAAGCTTTCTTT.